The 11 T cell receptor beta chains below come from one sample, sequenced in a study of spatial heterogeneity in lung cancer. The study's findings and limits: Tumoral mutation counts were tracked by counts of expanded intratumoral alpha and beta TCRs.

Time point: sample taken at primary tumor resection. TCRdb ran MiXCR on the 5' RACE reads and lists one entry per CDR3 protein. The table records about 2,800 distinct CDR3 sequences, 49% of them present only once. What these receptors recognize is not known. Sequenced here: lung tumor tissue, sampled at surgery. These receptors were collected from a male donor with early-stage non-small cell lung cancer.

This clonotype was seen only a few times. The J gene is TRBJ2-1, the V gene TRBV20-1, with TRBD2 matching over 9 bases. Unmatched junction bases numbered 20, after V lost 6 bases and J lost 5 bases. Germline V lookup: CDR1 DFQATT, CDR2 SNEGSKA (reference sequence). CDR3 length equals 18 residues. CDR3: CSARLLSGGRAPDNEQFF. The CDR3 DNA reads TGCAGTGCAAGGCTCCTCTCTGGCGGGAGGGCCCCTGACAATGAGCAGTTCTTC.

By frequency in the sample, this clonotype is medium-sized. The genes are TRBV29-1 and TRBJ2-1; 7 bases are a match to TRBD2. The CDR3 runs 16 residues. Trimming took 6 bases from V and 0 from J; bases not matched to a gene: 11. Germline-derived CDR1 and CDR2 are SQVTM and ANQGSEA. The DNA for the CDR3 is TGCAGCGTAGGTAGCGGGTCATCAGGCTCCTACAATGAGCAGTTCTTC. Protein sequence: CSVGSGSSGSYNEQFF.

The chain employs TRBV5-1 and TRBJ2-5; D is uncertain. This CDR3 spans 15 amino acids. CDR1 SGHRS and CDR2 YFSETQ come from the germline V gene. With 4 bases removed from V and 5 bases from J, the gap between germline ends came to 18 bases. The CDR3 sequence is CASSTRGPGRETQYF. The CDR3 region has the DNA TGCGCCAGCAGCACGAGAGGACCCGGTCGGGAGACCCAGTACTTC.

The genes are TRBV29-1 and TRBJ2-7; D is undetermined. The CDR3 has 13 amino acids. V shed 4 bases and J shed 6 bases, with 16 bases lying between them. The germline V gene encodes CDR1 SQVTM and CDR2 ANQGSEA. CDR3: CSVGVENRGEQYF. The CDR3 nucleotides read TGCAGCGTTGGGGTGGAGAATCGAGGCGAGCAGTACTTC.

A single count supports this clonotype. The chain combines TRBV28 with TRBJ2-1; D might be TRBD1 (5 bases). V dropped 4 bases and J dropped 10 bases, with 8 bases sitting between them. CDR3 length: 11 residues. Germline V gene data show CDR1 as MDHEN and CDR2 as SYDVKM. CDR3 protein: CASSSPGEQFF. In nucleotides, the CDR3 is TGTGCCAGCAGTTCCCCAGGGGAGCAGTTCTTC.

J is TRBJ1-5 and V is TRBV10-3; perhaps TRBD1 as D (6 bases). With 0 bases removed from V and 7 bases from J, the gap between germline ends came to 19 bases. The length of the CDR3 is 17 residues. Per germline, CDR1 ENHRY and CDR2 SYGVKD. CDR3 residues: CAISESTLGGAGQPQHF. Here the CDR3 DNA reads TGTGCCATCAGTGAGTCCACGTTGGGGGGCGCGGGACAGCCCCAGCATTTT.

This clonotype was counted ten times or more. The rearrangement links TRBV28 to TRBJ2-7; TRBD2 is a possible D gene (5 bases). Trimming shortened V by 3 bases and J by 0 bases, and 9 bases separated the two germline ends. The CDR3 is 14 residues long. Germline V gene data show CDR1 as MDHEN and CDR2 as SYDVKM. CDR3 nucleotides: TGTGCCAGCAGTTTCCGAGGGATCTCCTACGAGCAGTACTTC. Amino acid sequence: CASSFRGISYEQYF. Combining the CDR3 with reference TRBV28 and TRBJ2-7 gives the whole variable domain DVKVTQSSRYLVKRTGEKVFLECVQDMDHENMFWYRQDPGLGLRLIYFSYDVKMKEKGDIPEGYSVSREKKERFSLILESASTNQTSMYLCASSFRGISYEQYFGPGTRLTVT.

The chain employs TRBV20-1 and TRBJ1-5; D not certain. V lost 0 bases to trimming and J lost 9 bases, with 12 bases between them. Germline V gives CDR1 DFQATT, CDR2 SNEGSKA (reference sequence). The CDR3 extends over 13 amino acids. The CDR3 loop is CSARDATLGPQHF. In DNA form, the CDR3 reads TGCAGTGCTAGAGACGCTACCCTTGGGCCCCAGCATTTT.

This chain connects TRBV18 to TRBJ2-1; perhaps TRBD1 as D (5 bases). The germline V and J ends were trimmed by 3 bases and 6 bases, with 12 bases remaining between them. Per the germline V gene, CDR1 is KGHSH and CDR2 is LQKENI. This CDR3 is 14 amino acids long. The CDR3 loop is CASSPNQGFNEQFF. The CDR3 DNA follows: TGTGCCAGCTCACCGAACCAGGGTTTCAATGAGCAGTTCTTC. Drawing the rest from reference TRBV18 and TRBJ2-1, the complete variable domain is NAGVMQNPRHLVRRRGQEARLRCSPMKGHSHVYWYRQLPEEGLKFMVYLQKENIIDESGMPKERFSAEFPKEGPSILRIQQVVRGDSAAYFCASSPNQGFNEQFFGPGTRLTVL.

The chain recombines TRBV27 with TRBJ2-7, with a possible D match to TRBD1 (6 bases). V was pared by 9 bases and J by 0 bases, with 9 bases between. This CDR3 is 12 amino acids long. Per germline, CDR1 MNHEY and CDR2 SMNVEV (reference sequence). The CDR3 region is CASADSSYEQYF. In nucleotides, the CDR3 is TGTGCCAGTGCGGACAGCTCCTACGAGCAGTACTTC.

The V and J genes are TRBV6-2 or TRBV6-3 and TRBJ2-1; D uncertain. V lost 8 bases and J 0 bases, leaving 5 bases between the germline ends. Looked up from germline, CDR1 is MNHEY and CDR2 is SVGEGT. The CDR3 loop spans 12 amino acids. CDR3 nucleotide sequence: TGTGCCAGCGGAAGCTCCTACAATGAGCAGTTCTTC. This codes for CASGSSYNEQFF.